This T cell receptor beta chain is drawn from a study of blood T cells in healthy people across ages. About the research overall: With template switching, about one barcoded beta molecule was captured per two T cells. General study points: Diversity was higher, and naive CD4+ cells more numerous, in long-lived donors than in aged donors.

Together with a sample-barcoded 5' primer, a J-beta primer mix was included in a second PCR lasting about 7 to 11 cycles. TCRdb reprocessed the 5' RACE reads via MiXCR and lists one record per CDR3 protein. Of 550,000 to 600,000 distinct CDR3 sequences listed, approximately 27% were seen once; the top ten hold approximately 17%. Turning to this clonotype: Its antigen is not known.

Germline values: CDR1 DFQATT, CDR2 SNEGSKA (reference sequence). This CDR3 has 13 residues. The sequenced sample consisted of blood. The clonotype originates from a woman between 70 and 85 years old in good health. The chain carries TRBV20-1 and TRBJ2-7, with 11 bases that match TRBD2. TRBJ2-5 matches the DNA end more closely, so the J call is doubtful. The CDR3 loop reads CSVSGGAIETQYF. The CDR3 DNA sequence: TGCAGTGTTAGCGGGGGGGCCATAGAGACCCAGTACTTC.